The entry below gives a single TCR beta chain sequence along with its context. Its antigen is still unknown. Base quality data are lacking; no much larger clone is found one base away. The CDR3 measures 14 amino acids from cysteine to phenylalanine. Here the CDR3 DNA is all that survives: 42 bases in frame from base 1. V drops 4 bases and J drops 5 bases, leaving 11 bases in between. Reading the germline V gene gives CDR1 SGHTA and CDR2 FQGTGA. These data are taken from a study of T cells after yellow fever vaccination (dated by TCRdb to the late 2010s). Regarding the research as a whole: Libraries from fractions with low cell numbers were prepared with the SMART-Seq v4 Ultra Low Input RNA kit. Bulk TCR alpha and beta repertoires were sequenced longitudinally to track T-cell clones before and after primary and booster YFV17D yellow fever vaccination. Two healthy male donors, one aged 18 to 30 and one aged 30 to 39 years, were included in the cohort. Bulk PBMC replicates and cell subsets were isolated from blood drawn at multiple timepoints before and after both primary and secondary immunization.

Instrument used: Illumina NovaSeq 6000. Synthesis of TCR cDNA relied on 5'RACE template switching, a step that introduced a universal primer site along with unique molecular identifiers. Priming of cDNA synthesis was performed from both the TCR alpha and TCR beta constant segments. Library amplification used two PCR steps, and the second PCR step added sample barcodes and sequencing adapters. Sequencing of libraries was performed on Illumina HiSeq 2500 (2x100 bp) or NovaSeq (2x150 bp). Per the source publication's procedure: Reads were demultiplexed and collapsed into UMI consensus sequences with MIGEC, and V(D)J alignment was performed with MiXCR. Vaccine-responding clonotypes were identified with edgeR using replicate PBMC samples, with FDR below 0.01 and a log2 fold change above 5 up to day 15 being required. Bulk clonotypes were assigned CD4 or CD8 identity according to which sequenced CD4 or CD8 repertoire held them at higher abundance. Using fastp trimming at Q25 and MiXCR clonotype assembly, TCRdb reanalyzed the public sequencing data and kept in-frame beta chains. One record per CDR3 amino acid sequence lists the most common genes and DNA. Clone size and V and J calls follow TCRdb, not the original study. The sample table holds 350,000 to 450,000 distinct CDR3 sequences, of which around 20% were seen once. The ten largest clonotypes hold roughly 19% of the sample.

Study-level results and caveats: Because only a couple of donors were included in the study, the extent to which the findings can be generalized is limited. FACS-sorted repertoires could contain abundant contaminating clonotypes from the bulk population, so computational filtering was required. Most clones expanded after primary vaccination were re-detected after the booster (around 96% of CD4 and around nine tenths of CD8), suggesting broad memory maintenance. A small share of clonotypes occurred in both CD4 and CD8 compartments, likely arising from convergent recombination. The secondary T-cell response was found to be weaker but faster than the primary response, with a peak reached on day 5 rather than on day 15.

Reading the label with the study, this specimen's treatment or condition is: live attenuated yellow fever vaccine strain. Two biological replicates of bulk PBMCs were collected at each blood-draw timepoint. PBMCs were isolated from peripheral blood using a standard Ficoll-Paque protocol. TriZol was used to extract RNA from bulk PBMCs, CD4 and CD8 fractions, and dextramer-positive and dextramer-negative fractions. The source of this sequence is a man between 18 and 29 years old who received the YFV17D yellow fever vaccine. Here the chain combines TRBV7-3 and TRBJ2-2; the D gene is perhaps TRBD1, from 6 matching bases. Sequencing used PBMCs, obtained before the yellow fever booster vaccination. The DNA is TGTGCCAGCAGCTCGTTCACAGGGACCGGGGAGCTGTTTTTT. This is translated as CASSSFTGTGELFF.